Sequencing of this T cell receptor (beta chain) was carried out in a study of OX40 agonist ivuxolimab in advanced cancers. Here immunoSEQ multiplex PCR was the method, and the copy in TCRdb shows in-frame clones only, minus some. Found here are approximately 74,000 clones, just under 95% of them singletons; the top ten hold more than 0.3%. The CDR3 is 13 residues long. From germline, CDR1 is SGDLS and CDR2 YYNGEE. V dropped 2 bases and J dropped 0 bases, with 6 bases sitting between them. The V call is TRBV9, the J call TRBJ2-7; tentatively, D is TRBD2 (6 bases). This specimen was CD4+ or CD8+ T cells sorted from blood, taken in a trial of the OX40 agonist ivuxolimab. The source is an adult with an advanced solid tumor such as melanoma, head and neck, liver or kidney cancer. CDR3 coding DNA: TGTGCCAGCAGCGTCGGGGGCTCCTACGAGCAGTACTTC. Its translation is CASSVGGSYEQYF.